A selection of T cell receptor beta chains follows, all from one sample in a study of CD8+CD57+ T cells in acquired aplastic anemia. TCRdb itself ran the reads through MiXCR, one entry per CDR3 protein. Here the sample spans about 240,000 distinct CDR3 sequences, roughly half being singletons. The specimen was sorted CD4+, CD8+, or CD8+CD57+ T cells (not recorded which) from PBMCs. The receptors derive from a human donor with aplastic anemia. Each CDR3 is given with its conserved first and last residue. The order of the fields is CDR3 protein, CDR3 DNA, V gene, clone size, J gene, D gene. The D gene is left open where the match is weak. The listing skips clone size in some rows; elsewhere it reads once, few, many or a size class.

CATSSGRGYEQYF TGTGCCACCAGTTCAGGGCGCGGGTACGAGCAGTACTTC TRBV15 many TRBJ2-7 NA
CSARSGWEKLFF TGCAGTGCTAGATCGGGCTGGGAAAAACTGTTTTTT TRBV20-1 NA TRBJ1-4 NA
CSARLGQANSPLHF TGCAGTGCTAGACTGGGACAGGCGAATTCACCCCTCCACTTT TRBV20-1 NA TRBJ1-6 TRBD1
CAWSVPHGGLEAQYF TGTGCCTGGAGTGTACCCCATGGGGGCTTGGAGGCCCAGTACTTC TRBV7-3 NA TRBJ2-5 NA
CATRLVPNEKLFF TGTGCCACCCGACTGGTGCCTAATGAAAAACTGTTTTTT TRBV7-6 NA TRBJ1-4 NA
CSATTRLAEYTGELFF TGCAGTGCCACCACTCGGCTAGCGGAATACACCGGGGAGCTGTTTTTT TRBV20-1 many TRBJ2-2 TRBD2
CASSLELAGGADTQYF TGTGCCAGCAGTTTGGAACTAGCGGGGGGTGCAGATACGCAGTATTTT TRBV6-4 NA TRBJ2-3 TRBD2
CASSSPDGELFF TGTGCCAGCAGTTCCCCGGACGGGGAGCTGTTTTTT TRBV6-1 NA TRBJ2-2 NA
CSASTAQETQYF TGCAGCGCTTCGACGGCCCAAGAGACCCAGTACTTC TRBV29-1 NA TRBJ2-5 NA
CAISESEGQPQHF TGTGCCATCAGTGAGTCGGAGGGACAGCCCCAGCATTTT TRBV10-3 few TRBJ1-5 NA
CASSLTGYSYEQYF TGTGCCAGCAGCTTGACAGGGTACTCCTACGAGCAGTACTTC TRBV7-9 once TRBJ2-7 TRBD1
CATRAGWNTEAFF TGTGCCACCAGGGCCGGATGGAACACTGAAGCTTTCTTT TRBV24-1 many TRBJ1-1 NA
CSKDGRGNTEAFF TGCAGTAAAGACGGTCGCGGGAACACTGAAGCTTTCTTT TRBV20-1 once TRBJ1-1 NA
CATSEGGSYEQYF TGTGCCACCAGTGAAGGGGGATCCTACGAGCAGTACTTC TRBV24-1 once TRBJ2-7 NA
CSVLPDRGAGRYEQYF TGCAGCGTCCTACCCGACCGGGGGGCCGGACGTTACGAGCAGTACTTC TRBV29-1 NA TRBJ2-7 NA
CASSQDYLRKTSTDTQYF TGCGCCAGCAGCCAAGATTATTTGCGGAAAACTAGCACAGATACGCAGTATTTT TRBV4-1 NA TRBJ2-3 NA
CASSYSLSGTDSNQPQHF TGTGCCAGCAGTTACTCGTTGAGTGGGACAGATAGCAATCAGCCCCAGCATTTT TRBV6-2/TRBV6-3 NA TRBJ1-5 TRBD1
CATSDSRGPFQETQYF TGTGCCACCAGTGATTCCAGGGGCCCTTTCCAAGAGACCCAGTACTTC TRBV24-1 NA TRBJ2-5 NA
CASSDEGQQTYEQYF TGCGCCAGCAGCGACGAGGGACAGCAAACCTACGAGCAGTACTTC TRBV10-2 many TRBJ2-7 TRBD1
CASNRQAQNNSPLHF TGTGCCAGTAACCGACAGGCTCAAAATAATTCACCCCTCCACTTT TRBV2 NA TRBJ1-6 NA
CAWEEAFGYTF TGTGCCTGGGAGGAGGCGTTTGGCTACACCTTC TRBV30 many TRBJ1-2 NA
CASSRRQGLWDNEQFF TGTGCCAGTAGCCGCCGACAGGGGCTGTGGGACAATGAGCAGTTCTTC TRBV19 NA TRBJ2-1 TRBD1
CASRDTQGHYEQYF TGTGCCAGCAGAGACACACAGGGTCACTACGAGCAGTACTTC TRBV27 NA TRBJ2-7 NA
CASNLIGTDTQYF TGTGCCAGCAATCTGATCGGCACAGATACGCAGTATTTT TRBV12-3/TRBV12-4 NA TRBJ2-3 NA
CAWSVSTGDGYTF TGTGCCTGGAGTGTATCGACAGGGGATGGCTACACCTTC TRBV30 many TRBJ1-2 TRBD1
CASSHVYSGNTIYF TGTGCCAGCAGCCACGTTTACTCTGGAAACACCATATATTTT TRBV7-4 many TRBJ1-3 NA
CASSIPMTRPLNYGYTF TGTGCCAGTAGTATACCAATGACAAGGCCGCTTAACTATGGCTACACCTTC TRBV19 many TRBJ1-2 NA
CVWGEGQGFEKLFF TGTGTCTGGGGGGAGGGACAGGGTTTTGAAAAACTGTTTTTT TRBV30 NA TRBJ1-4 TRBD1
CSVEDPPGGEGYTF TGCAGCGTTGAAGATCCCCCAGGAGGAGAGGGCTACACCTTC TRBV29-1 many TRBJ1-2 NA